Below are 2 T cell receptor beta chains sequenced from a single sample in a study of T cells in Graves' hyperthyroidism and ophthalmopathy (dated by TCRdb to between 2017 and 2020). Library method: multiplex PCR. The run used an Illumina HiSeq 2000. The TCR beta CDR3 regions were amplified from RNA transcripts. The TCR CDR3 was subjected to a first round of RT-PCR using the HTBI primer set and the Qiagen OneStep RT-PCR kit. TCRdb handled the public reads itself, with Q25 trimming in fastp and clone calling in MiXCR, and kept productive beta chains. Duplicate CDR3 protein sequences are folded into a single record with the most common DNA and genes. The table for this sample lists about 400,000 distinct CDR3 sequences; roughly 15% of them were counted only once. Roughly 19% of the sample is taken by the ten largest. Sequencing was done on a sample of blood. The source is a woman aged 55 to 70 with Graves' ophthalmopathy.

This clonotype was counted many times. This chain connects TRBV11-2 to TRBJ2-5, with 11 nucleotides matching TRBD2. Trimming at V came to 8 bases and at J to 4 bases, leaving 9 bases not matched to a gene. The V gene's germline CDR1 is SGHAT and CDR2 FQNNGV. The CDR3 contains 15 residues. For the CDR3, the DNA is TGTGCCAGCGCATACCTAGCGGGAGGTCCAGAGACCCAGTACTTC. This gives the protein CASAYLAGGPETQYF.

This chain joins TRBV18 and TRBJ1-5; D perhaps matches TRBD1 (5 bases). V lost 3 bases, J lost 5 bases, and 11 bases lay in between. CDR1 is KGHSH, CDR2 LQKENI, per germline. The CDR3 sequence is 14 residues long. The CDR3 bases are TGTGCCAGCTCACCGGGGCTACTGGATCAGCCCCAGCATTTT. Translation: CASSPGLLDQPQHF.